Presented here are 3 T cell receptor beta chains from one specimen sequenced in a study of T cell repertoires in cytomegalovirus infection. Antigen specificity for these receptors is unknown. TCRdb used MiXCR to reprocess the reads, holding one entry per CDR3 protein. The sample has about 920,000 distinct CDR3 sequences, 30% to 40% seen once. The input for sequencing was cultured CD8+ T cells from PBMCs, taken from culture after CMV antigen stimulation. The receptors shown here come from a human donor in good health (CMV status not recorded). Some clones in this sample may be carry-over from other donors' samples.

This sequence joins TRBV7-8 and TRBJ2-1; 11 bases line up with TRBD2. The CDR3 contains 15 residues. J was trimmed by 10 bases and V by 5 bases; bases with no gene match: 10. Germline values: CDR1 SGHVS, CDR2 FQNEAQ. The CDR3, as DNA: TGTGCCAGCAGCCGTAGCGGGGGGGCCGTATTGGAGCAGTTCTTC. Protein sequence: CASSRSGGAVLEQFF. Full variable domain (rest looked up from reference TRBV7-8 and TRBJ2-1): GAGVSQSPRYKVAKRGQDVALRCDPISGHVSLFWYQQALGQGPEFLTYFQNEAQLDKSGLPSDRFFAERPEGSVSTLKIQRTQQEDSAVYLCASSRSGGAVLEQFFGPGTRLTVL.

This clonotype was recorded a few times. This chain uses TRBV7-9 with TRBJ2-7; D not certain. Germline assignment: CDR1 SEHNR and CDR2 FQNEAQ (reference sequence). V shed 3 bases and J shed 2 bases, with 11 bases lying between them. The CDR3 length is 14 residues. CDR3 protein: CASSLGQNPYEQYV. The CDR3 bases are TGTGCCAGCAGCTTGGGTCAAAACCCCTACGAGCAGTACGTC.

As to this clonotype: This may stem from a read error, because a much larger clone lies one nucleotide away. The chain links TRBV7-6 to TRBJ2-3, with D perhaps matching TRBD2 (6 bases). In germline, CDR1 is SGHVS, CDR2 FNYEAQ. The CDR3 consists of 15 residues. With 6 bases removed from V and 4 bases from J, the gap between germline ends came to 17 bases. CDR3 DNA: TGTGCCAGCAGTCGGAGCGGGCGTCTCGCAGATACGCAGTATTTT. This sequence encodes CASSRSGRLADTQYF. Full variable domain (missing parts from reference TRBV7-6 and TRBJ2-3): GAGVSQSPRYKVTKRGQDVALRCDPISGHVSLYWYRQALGQGPEFLTYFNYEAQQDKSGLPNDRFSAERPEGSISTLTIQRTEQRDSAMYRCASSRSGRLADTQYFGPGTRLTVL.